This T cell receptor beta chain was sequenced during a study of cytomegalovirus exposure and HLA in healthy donors. For the study at large: Around 190 million T cells yielded roughly 100 million unique TCR beta sequences, as an earlier analysis found. Study-wide points: Researchers reported in a later analysis that a missense DCLRE1C variant was tied to TCR beta V- and J-gene trimming. Sequencing likely produced, as an artifact, a cluster of highly shared sequence variants. Among the most significant clusters, several appeared linked to common viral pathogens in a later analysis.

Turning to this clone: Its target is unknown.

This CDR3 comprises 19 residues. Germline-derived CDR1 and CDR2 are MRHNA and SNTAGT. V was shortened by 0 bases and J by 3 bases, with 23 bases between the two germline ends. Researchers ran the PCR with 60 Vbeta and 13 Jbeta primers. Sequencing used immunoSEQ multiplex PCR; TCRdb keeps in-frame clones, though not all of them. The repertoire holds more than 100,000 clones, with roughly 70% as singletons. The sequenced sample was PBMCs. The chain combines TRBV6-4 with TRBJ1-1; D gene uncertain. The TCR comes from a middle-aged man in good health and CMV-seropositive. The CDR3 here is CASSDSWESTSRRDTEAFF. The CDR3 bases are TGTGCCAGCAGTGACTCATGGGAGAGCACCTCCCGGCGGGACACTGAAGCTTTCTTT.